The clone carrying this T cell receptor beta chain was picked up many times. The CDR3 extends over 15 amino acids. V lost 1 base and J lost 2, with 12 bases in between. In germline, CDR1 is LNHDA, CDR2 SQIVND (reference sequence). This sample was taken from a study of T cells in Graves' hyperthyroidism and ophthalmopathy. TCR beta CDR3 sequences were amplified from RNA transcripts. HTBI primers were employed in a first-round RT-PCR of the TCR CDR3. TCRdb redid the calling of the multiplex PCR reads with MiXCR, one entry per CDR3 protein. The data show some 440,000 distinct CDR3 sequences, 15% to 18% seen once.

The V call is TRBV19, the J call TRBJ2-7, with D uncertain. The receptor comes from a woman younger than 30 with Graves' hyperthyroidism. The specimen was blood. Here the CDR3 DNA reads TGTGCCAGTAGTATAGCGGCAGCGCCAGCCTACGAGCAGTACTTC. Its translation is CASSIAAAPAYEQYF.